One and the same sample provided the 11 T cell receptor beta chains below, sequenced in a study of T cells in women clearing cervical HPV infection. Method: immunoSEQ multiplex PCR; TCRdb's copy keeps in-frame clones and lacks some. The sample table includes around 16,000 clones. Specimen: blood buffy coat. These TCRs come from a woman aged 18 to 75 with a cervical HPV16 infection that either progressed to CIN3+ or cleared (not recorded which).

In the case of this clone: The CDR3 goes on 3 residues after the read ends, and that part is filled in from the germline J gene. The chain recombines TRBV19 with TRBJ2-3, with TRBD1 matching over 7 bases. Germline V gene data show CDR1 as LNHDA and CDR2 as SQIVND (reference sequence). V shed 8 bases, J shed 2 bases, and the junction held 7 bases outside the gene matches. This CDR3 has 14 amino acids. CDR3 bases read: TGTGCCAGTCGCGACAGGGAGTTCACAGATACG. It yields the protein CASRDREFTDT. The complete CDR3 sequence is CASRDREFTDTQYF.

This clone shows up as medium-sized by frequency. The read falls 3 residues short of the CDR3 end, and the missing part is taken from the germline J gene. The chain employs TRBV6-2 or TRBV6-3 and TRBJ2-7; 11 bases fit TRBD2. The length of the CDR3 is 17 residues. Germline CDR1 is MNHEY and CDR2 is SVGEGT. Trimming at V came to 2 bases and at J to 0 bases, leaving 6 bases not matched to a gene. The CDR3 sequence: CASSYDILAGASYEQYF. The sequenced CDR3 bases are TGTGCCAGCAGTTACGACATACTAGCGGGGGCCTCCTACGAG.

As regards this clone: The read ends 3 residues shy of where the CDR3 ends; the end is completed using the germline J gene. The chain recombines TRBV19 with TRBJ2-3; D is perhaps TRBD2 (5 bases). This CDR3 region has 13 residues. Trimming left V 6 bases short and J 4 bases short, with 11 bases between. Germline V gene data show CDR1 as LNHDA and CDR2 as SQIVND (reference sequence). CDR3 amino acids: CASRKTTADTQYF. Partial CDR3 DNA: TGTGCCAGTAGGAAGACTACCGCAGATACG.

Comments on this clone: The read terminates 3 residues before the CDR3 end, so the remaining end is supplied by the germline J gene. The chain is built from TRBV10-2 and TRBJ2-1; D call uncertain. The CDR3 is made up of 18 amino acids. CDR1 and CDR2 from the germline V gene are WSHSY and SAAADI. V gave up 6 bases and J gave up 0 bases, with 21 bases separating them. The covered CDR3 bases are TGCGCCAGCAGGGCTGGTGACTCCCTACCGAGCTCCTACAATGAG. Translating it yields CASRAGDSLPSSYNE. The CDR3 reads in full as CASRAGDSLPSSYNEQFF.

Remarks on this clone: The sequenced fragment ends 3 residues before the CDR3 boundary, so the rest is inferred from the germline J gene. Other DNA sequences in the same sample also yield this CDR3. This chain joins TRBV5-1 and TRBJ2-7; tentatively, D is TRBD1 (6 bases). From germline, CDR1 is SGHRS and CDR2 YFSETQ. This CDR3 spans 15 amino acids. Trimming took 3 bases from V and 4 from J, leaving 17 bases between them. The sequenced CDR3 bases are TGCGCCAGCAGCTCCCTACAGGGCGTTGAGTACGAG. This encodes CASSSLQGVEYE. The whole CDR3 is CASSSLQGVEYEQYF.

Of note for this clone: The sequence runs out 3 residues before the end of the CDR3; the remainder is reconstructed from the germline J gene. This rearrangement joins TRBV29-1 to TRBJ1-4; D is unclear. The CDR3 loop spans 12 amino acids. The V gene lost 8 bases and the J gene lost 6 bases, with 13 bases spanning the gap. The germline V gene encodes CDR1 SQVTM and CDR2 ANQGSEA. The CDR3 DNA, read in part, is TGCAGCTCCCTCGGGTCGCATGAAAAA. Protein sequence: CSSLGSHEK. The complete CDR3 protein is CSSLGSHEKLFF.

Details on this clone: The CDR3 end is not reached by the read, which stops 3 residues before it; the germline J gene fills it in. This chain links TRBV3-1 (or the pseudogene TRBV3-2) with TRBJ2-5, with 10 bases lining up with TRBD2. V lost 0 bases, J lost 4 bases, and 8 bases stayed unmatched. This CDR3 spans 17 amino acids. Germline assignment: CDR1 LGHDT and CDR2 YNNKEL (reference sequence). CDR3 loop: CASSQDSNSSGGETQYF. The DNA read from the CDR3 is TGTGCCAGCAGCCAAGACTCAAATTCTAGCGGGGGAGAGACC.

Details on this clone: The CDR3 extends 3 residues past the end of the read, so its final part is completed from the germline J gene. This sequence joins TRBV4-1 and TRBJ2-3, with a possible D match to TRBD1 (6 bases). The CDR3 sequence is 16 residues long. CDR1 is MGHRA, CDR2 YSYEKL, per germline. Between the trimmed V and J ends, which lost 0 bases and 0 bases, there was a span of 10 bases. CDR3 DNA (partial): TGCGCCAGCAGCCAAGATCGGCAGGGGAGCACAGATACG. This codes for CASSQDRQGSTDT. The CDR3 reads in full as CASSQDRQGSTDTQYF.

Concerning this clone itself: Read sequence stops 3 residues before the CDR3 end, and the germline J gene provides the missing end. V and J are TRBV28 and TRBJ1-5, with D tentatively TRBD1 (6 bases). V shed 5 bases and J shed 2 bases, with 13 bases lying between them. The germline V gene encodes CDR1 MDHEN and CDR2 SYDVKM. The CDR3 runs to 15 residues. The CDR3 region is CASSGNRARNQPQHF. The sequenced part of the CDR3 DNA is TGTGCCAGCAGTGGAAACAGGGCCCGCAATCAGCCC.

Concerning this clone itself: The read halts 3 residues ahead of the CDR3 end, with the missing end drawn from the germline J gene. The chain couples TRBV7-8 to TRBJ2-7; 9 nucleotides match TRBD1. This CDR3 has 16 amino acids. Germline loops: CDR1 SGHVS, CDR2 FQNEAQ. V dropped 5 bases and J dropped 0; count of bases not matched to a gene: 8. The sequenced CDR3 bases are TGTGCCAGCAGCCTCCGGACAGGGGTCAGCTCCTACGAG. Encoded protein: CASSLRTGVSSYE. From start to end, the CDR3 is CASSLRTGVSSYEQYF. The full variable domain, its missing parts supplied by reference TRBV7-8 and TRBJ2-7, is GAGVSQSPRYKVAKRGQDVALRCDPISGHVSLFWYQQALGQGPEFLTYFQNEAQLDKSGLPSDRFFAERPEGSVSTLKIQRTQQEDSAVYLCASSLRTGVSSYEQYFGPGTRLTVT.

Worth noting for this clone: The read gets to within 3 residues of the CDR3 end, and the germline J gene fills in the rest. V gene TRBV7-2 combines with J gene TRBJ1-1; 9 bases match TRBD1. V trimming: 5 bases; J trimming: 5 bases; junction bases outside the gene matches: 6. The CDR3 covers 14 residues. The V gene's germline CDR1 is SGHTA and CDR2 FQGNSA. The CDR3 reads CASSIRQGVTEAFF. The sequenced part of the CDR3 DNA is TGTGCCAGCAGCATAAGACAGGGGGTAACTGAA.